These 24 T cell receptor beta chains originate from one sample sequenced in a study of T cell changes during pregnancy in multiple sclerosis. TCRdb's table, derived via immunoSEQ multiplex PCR, lists solely in-frame clones and lacks some. The data show about 36,000 clones, nearly 95% seen once. The sequencing used CD4+ T cells from peripheral blood mononuclear cells, collected in the third trimester of pregnancy. These receptors came from a female donor in good health, enrolled as a control in a pregnancy study.

The chain employs TRBV9 and TRBJ2-3, with 8 positions matching TRBD2. Germline lookup yields CDR1 SGDLS and CDR2 YYNGEE. V lost 3 bases and J lost 1; bases outside the gene matches: 4. The CDR3 length is 15 residues. CDR3 region: CASSAHSGGTDTQYF. CDR3 DNA sequence: TGTGCCAGCAGCGCCCATAGCGGGGGCACAGATACGCAGTATTTT.

The rearrangement uses TRBV7-9 and TRBJ1-3; no reliable D call. V gave up 5 bases and J gave up 4 bases, with 9 bases separating them. This CDR3 region has 13 residues. Germline CDR1 and CDR2: SEHNR and FQNEAQ (reference sequence). Written as DNA, the CDR3 is TGTGCCAGCAGCCCCGCGAGAGGAAACACCATATATTTT. Its protein product is CASSPARGNTIYF.

The rearrangement uses TRBV7-2 and TRBJ2-3; no clear D. The CDR3 sequence is 15 residues long. V lost 0 bases to trimming and J lost 2 bases, with 9 bases between them. Germline V gene data show CDR1 as SGHTA and CDR2 as FQGNSA. The CDR3 is CASSLAGLYTDTQYF. The DNA for the CDR3 is TGTGCCAGCAGCTTAGCGGGCTTATACACAGATACGCAGTATTTT.

This sequence joins TRBV4-1 and TRBJ2-1; possible D gene TRBD2, 5 bases. CDR1 is MGHRA and CDR2 is YSYEKL in the germline V gene. The CDR3 runs 15 residues. Trimming took 0 bases from V and 6 from J, leaving 12 bases between them. The CDR3 sequence: CASSQEGAIPNEQFF. The CDR3 DNA reads as TGCGCCAGCAGCCAAGAGGGAGCCATTCCCAATGAGCAGTTCTTC.

This clone appeared a single time. V and J are TRBV11-1 and TRBJ2-1, with 15 positions matching TRBD2. The CDR3 length is 16 residues. Germline loops: CDR1 SGHAT, CDR2 FQDESV (reference sequence). V trimming: 6 bases; J trimming: 9 bases; junction bases outside the gene matches: 9. CDR3 nucleotides: TGTGCCAGCAGTTACTGGACTAGCGGGGGGGAAGGTGAGCAGTTCTTC. Residues: CASSYWTSGGEGEQFF.

The V gene is TRBV6-6, the J gene TRBJ1-6; D uncertain. The CDR3 has 15 residues. Deletions cut 3 bases from V and 0 bases from J, with 6 bases between. Germline values: CDR1 MNHNY, CDR2 SVGAGI (reference sequence). The DNA of the CDR3 is TGTGCCAGCAGTTATGAGAGCTCCTATAATTCACCCCTCCACTTT. Its translation is CASSYESSYNSPLHF.

The V call is TRBV7-2, the J call TRBJ2-5, with D perhaps matching TRBD1 (5 bases). V lost 5 bases and J 4 bases, leaving 14 bases between the germline ends. The CDR3 length is 14 residues. CDR1 and CDR2 (germline): SGHTA, FQGNSA. CDR3 sequence reads: CASSRSGAPETQYF. In nucleotides, the CDR3 is TGTGCCAGCAGCCGTAGTGGGGCCCCAGAGACCCAGTACTTC. Combining the CDR3 with reference TRBV7-2 and TRBJ2-5 gives the whole variable domain GAGVSQSPSNKVTEKGKDVELRCDPISGHTALYWYRQSLGQGLEFLIYFQGNSAPDKSGLPSDRFSAERTGGSVSTLTIQRTQQEDSAVYLCASSRSGAPETQYFGPGTRLLVL.

The chain couples TRBV6-5 to TRBJ1-4; a possible D gene is TRBD1 (5 bases). From germline, CDR1 is MNHEY and CDR2 SVGAGI. This CDR3 is 14 amino acids long. V shed 6 bases and J shed 8 bases, with 16 bases lying between them. The DNA of the CDR3 is TGTGCCAGCAGCGCGGGGGTGGGGGGGGAAAAACTGTTTTTT. Residues: CASSAGVGGEKLFF.

The chain has TRBV5-1 and TRBJ2-7; 12 nucleotides align to TRBD2. The CDR3 consists of 16 residues. Per germline, CDR1 SGHRS and CDR2 YFSETQ. V was clipped by 4 bases and J by 3 bases; unmatched bases: 8. The CDR3 sequence is CASSVTSGGTFYEQYF. As DNA, the CDR3 is TGCGCCAGCAGCGTTACTAGCGGGGGGACTTTCTACGAGCAGTACTTC.

This chain connects TRBV7-2 to TRBJ1-1; perhaps TRBD1 as D (6 bases). Per germline, CDR1 SGHTA and CDR2 FQGNSA. V dropped 1 base and J dropped 1 base, with 10 bases sitting between them. CDR3 length: 15 amino acids. The CDR3 bases are TGTGCCAGCAGCTTAGGGGGGCCCGGGAACACTGAAGCTTTCTTT. This gives the protein CASSLGGPGNTEAFF.

The CDR3 loop is CASSWTSGPLRNEQFF. The CDR3, as DNA: TGCGCCAGCAGCTGGACTAGCGGGCCCCTGCGGAATGAGCAGTTCTTC. This chain uses TRBV5-1 with TRBJ2-1; 11 bases fit TRBD2. Germline CDR1 SGHRS, CDR2 YFSETQ. After removal of 3 bases from V and 7 bases from J, the junction contained 9 bases not matched to a gene. This CDR3 has 16 amino acids.

This chain links TRBV5-1 with TRBJ2-3; perhaps TRBD1 as D (9 bases). The CDR3 covers 19 residues. Between the trimmed V and J ends, which lost 2 bases and 4 bases, there was a span of 26 bases. Looked up from germline, CDR1 is SGHRS and CDR2 is YFSETQ. The CDR3 sequence: CASSFTGGGGGPQADTQYF. For the CDR3, the DNA is TGCGCCAGCAGCTTCACAGGGGGCGGCGGGGGGCCTCAAGCAGATACGCAGTATTTT. Based on the CDR3 plus reference TRBV5-1 and TRBJ2-3, the full variable domain is KAGVTQTPRYLIKTRGQQVTLSCSPISGHRSVSWYQQTPGQGLQFLFEYFSETQRNKGNFPGRFSGRQFSNSRSEMNVSTLELGDSALYLCASSFTGGGGGPQADTQYFGPGTRLTVL.

The chain carries TRBV4-2 and TRBJ1-1; tentative D call: TRBD1 (5 bases). V was clipped by 0 bases and J by 4 bases, with 12 bases between them. The CDR3 contains 15 residues. Germline V gene sequence: CDR1 LGHNA, CDR2 YNFKEQ. CDR3 sequence: CASSQDGYGGTEAFF. CDR3 DNA sequence: TGTGCCAGCAGCCAAGATGGGTACGGGGGCACTGAAGCTTTCTTT.

The rearrangement joins TRBV7-9 to TRBJ2-5; no reliable D call. Per the germline V gene, CDR1 is SEHNR and CDR2 is FQNEAQ (reference sequence). With 4 bases removed from V and 4 bases from J, the gap between germline ends came to 7 bases. The CDR3 contains 12 residues. The CDR3 region is CASSSIPETQYF. For the CDR3, the DNA is TGTGCCAGCAGCTCCATCCCAGAGACCCAGTACTTC.

V is TRBV7-2 and J is TRBJ1-5; TRBD1 is a possible D gene (5 bases). V dropped 6 bases and J dropped 5 bases, with 14 bases sitting between them. Germline CDR1 reads SGHTA; CDR2 reads FQGNSA. The CDR3 extends over 14 amino acids. The CDR3 DNA follows: TGTGCCAGCAGATTCATGGGGGGAGATCAGCCCCAGCATTTT. Translating gives CASRFMGGDQPQHF.

The CDR3 DNA reads TGTGCCAGCAGGGTCGGGACATCTGGAAACACCATATATTTT. It yields the protein CASRVGTSGNTIYF. The genes are TRBV7-2 and TRBJ1-3, with D perhaps matching TRBD1 (6 bases). The CDR3 loop spans 14 amino acids. Germline-derived CDR1 and CDR2 are SGHTA and FQGNSA. V was cut by 6 bases and J by 1 base, with 10 bases left in between.

Worth noting for this clone: Relative to the germline gene, one junction end is altered; a read error may explain this. The CDR3 protein is CASSIAETQGANF. CDR3 bases: TGTGCCAGTAGTATAGCAGAAACCCAGGGGGCCAACTTT. V gene TRBV19 combines with J gene TRBJ1-1; 8 positions match TRBD1. This CDR3 spans 13 amino acids. Germline loops: CDR1 LNHDA, CDR2 SQIVND (reference sequence).

The chain links TRBV19 to TRBJ2-3; TRBD1 matches 11 bases. The V and J ends lost 9 bases and 2 bases, in that order; junction bases with no gene match: 1. The CDR3 totals 13 residues. Looked up from germline, CDR1 is LNHDA and CDR2 is SQIVND (reference sequence). The CDR3 spells CASGQGATDTQYF. The CDR3 DNA sequence: TGTGCCAGCGGACAGGGGGCCACAGATACGCAGTATTTT. The variable domain in full, completed from reference TRBV19 and TRBJ2-3, reads DGGITQSPKYLFRKEGQNVTLSCEQNLNHDAMYWYRQDPGQGLRLIYYSQIVNDFQKGDIAEGYSVSREKKESFPLTVTSAQKNPTAFYLCASGQGATDTQYFGPGTRLTVL.

The chain carries TRBV6-5 and TRBJ1-6, with TRBD1 matching 9 bases. V shed 2 bases and J 11 bases; nucleotides not matched to a gene: 10. Per germline, CDR1 MNHEY and CDR2 SVGAGI. The CDR3 totals 16 residues. CDR3 sequence reads: CASSYAIRDRDTPLHF. DNA of the CDR3: TGTGCCAGCAGTTACGCGATCCGGGACAGGGATACACCCCTCCACTTT.

The V and J genes are TRBV6-1 and TRBJ1-5, with unresolved D. CDR3 length: 13 amino acids. CDR1 and CDR2 from the germline V gene are MNHNS and SASEGT. Between the trimmed V and J ends, which lost 3 bases and 8 bases, there was a span of 11 bases. The CDR3 DNA sequence: TGTGCCAGCAGTGATGAGCGGGGAAAGCCCCAGCATTTT. Translated, it gives CASSDERGKPQHF.

V usage is TRBV5-5 and J usage is TRBJ2-2, with D perhaps TRBD2 (6 bases). Trimming cost V 0 bases and J 5 bases, with 17 bases left between them. This CDR3 has 17 amino acids. Germline V lookup: CDR1 SGHKS, CDR2 YYEKEE (reference sequence). The DNA of the CDR3 is TGTGCCAGCAGCTTGGCCGGTCTAGCGATGGGTACCGGGGAGCTGTTTTTT. It specifies CASSLAGLAMGTGELFF.

This clone occurred once. The sample carries other DNA sequences with the same CDR3. This chain joins TRBV28 and TRBJ1-4, with 8 bases matching TRBD1. CDR3 size: 15 residues. Per germline, CDR1 MDHEN and CDR2 SYDVKM. V lost 3 bases to trimming and J lost 3 bases; unmatched junction nucleotides: 3. In DNA form, the CDR3 reads TGTGCCAGCAGTTTCCAGGGGGCAGCTAATGAAAAACTGTTTTTT. Amino acids: CASSFQGAANEKLFF.

The chain recombines TRBV2 with TRBJ2-7; tentatively, D is TRBD1 (5 bases). Germline values: CDR1 SNHLY, CDR2 FYNNEI. V gave up 4 bases and J gave up 7 bases, with 11 bases separating them. CDR3 length: 12 residues. The CDR3 is CASSAQEREQYF. DNA for the CDR3: TGTGCCAGCAGTGCACAGGAGAGGGAGCAGTACTTC.

The chain couples TRBV27 to TRBJ1-6; 9 bases match TRBD1. Germline V gene lookup returns CDR1 MNHEY and CDR2 SMNVEV (reference sequence). This CDR3 comprises 18 residues. V shed 3 bases and J 1 base; nucleotides not matched to a gene: 7. CDR3: CASSLKGQGSSYNSPLHF. The CDR3 DNA follows: TGTGCCAGCAGTTTGAAGGGACAGGGTTCTTCCTATAATTCACCCCTCCACTTT.